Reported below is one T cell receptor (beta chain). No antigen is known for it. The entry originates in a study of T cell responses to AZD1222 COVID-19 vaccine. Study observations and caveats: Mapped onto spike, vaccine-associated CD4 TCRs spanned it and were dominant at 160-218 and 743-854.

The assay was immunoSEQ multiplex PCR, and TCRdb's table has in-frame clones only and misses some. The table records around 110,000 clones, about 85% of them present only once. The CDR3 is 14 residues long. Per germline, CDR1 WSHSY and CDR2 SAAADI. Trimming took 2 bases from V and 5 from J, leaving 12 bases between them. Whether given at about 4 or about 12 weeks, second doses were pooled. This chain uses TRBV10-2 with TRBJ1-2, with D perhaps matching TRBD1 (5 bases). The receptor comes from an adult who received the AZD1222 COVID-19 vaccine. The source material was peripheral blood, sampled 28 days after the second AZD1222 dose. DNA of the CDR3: TGCGCCAGCAGTGAGGCAGGGACGTCATATGGCTACACCTTC. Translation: CASSEAGTSYGYTF.